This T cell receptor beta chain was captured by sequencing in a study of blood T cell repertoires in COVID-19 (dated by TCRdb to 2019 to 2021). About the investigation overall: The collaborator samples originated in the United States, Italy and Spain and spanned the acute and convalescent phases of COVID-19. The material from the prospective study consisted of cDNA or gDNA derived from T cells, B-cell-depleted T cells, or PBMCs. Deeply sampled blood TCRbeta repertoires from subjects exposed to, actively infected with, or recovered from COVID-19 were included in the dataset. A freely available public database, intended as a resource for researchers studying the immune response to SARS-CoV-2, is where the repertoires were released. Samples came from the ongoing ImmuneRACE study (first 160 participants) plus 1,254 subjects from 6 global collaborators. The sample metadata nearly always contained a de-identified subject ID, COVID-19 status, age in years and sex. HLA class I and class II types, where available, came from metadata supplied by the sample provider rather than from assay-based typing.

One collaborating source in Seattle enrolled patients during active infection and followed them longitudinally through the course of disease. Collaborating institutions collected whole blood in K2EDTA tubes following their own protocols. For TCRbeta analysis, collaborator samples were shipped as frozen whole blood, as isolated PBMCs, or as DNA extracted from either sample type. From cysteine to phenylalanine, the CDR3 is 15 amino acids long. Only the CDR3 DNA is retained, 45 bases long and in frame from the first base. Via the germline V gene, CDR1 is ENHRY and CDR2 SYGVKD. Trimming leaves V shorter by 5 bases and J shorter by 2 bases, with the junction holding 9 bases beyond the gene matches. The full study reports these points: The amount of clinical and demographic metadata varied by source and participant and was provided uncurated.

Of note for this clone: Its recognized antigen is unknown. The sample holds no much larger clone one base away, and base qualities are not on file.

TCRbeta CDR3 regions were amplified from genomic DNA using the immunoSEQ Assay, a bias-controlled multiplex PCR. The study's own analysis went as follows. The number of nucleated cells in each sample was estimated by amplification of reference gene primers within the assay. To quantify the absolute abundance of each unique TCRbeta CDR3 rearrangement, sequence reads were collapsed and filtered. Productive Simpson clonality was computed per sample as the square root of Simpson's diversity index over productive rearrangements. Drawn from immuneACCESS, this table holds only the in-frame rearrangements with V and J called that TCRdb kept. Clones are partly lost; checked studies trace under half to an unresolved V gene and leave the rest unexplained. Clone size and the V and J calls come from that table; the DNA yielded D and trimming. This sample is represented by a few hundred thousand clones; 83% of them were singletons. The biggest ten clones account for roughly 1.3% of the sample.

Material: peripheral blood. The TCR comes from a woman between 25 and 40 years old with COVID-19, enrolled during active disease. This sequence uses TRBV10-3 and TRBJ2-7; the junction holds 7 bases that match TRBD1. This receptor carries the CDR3 CAISPETGHTYEQYF. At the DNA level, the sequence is TGTGCCATCAGTCCGGAGACAGGGCACACCTACGAGCAGTACTTC.